The clone carrying this T cell receptor beta chain has at least ten counts. V was trimmed by 7 bases and J by 0 bases, leaving 13 bases between them. The CDR3 extends over 15 amino acids. Germline-derived CDR1 and CDR2 are SQVTM and ANQGSEA. This specimen comes from a study of identical twins. TCRdb itself ran the 5' RACE reads through MiXCR, one entry per CDR3 protein. The sample consists of around 650,000 distinct CDR3 sequences, just over 7% of them appearing once. Separately, the same data were catalogued under a study of yellow fever vaccine responses in identical twins.

The sample consisted of PBMCs. The origin of this receptor is a woman aged 18 to 35 in good health. The rearrangement links TRBV29-1 to TRBJ2-6; D is unclear. Here the CDR3 DNA reads TGCAGCGCCTCGACACAGAGCTCTGGGGCCAACGTCCTGACTTTC. It translates to CSASTQSSGANVLTF.